This T cell receptor (beta chain) came from a study of blood T cell repertoires in COVID-19. As for the study in general: The origin of the acute and convalescent COVID-19 samples was the United States, Italy and Spain. PBMCs, B-cell-depleted T cells, or T cells provided the cDNA or gDNA that made up the material.

In the study's own analysis: For nucleated cells, counts were estimated from reference gene primer amplification. Here immunoSEQ multiplex PCR was the method, and the copy in TCRdb shows in-frame clones only, minus some. For V, J and clone size, that table is used; D and trimming come from the DNA. Of 300,000 or so clones in the sample, 87% were seen once. The ends lost 2 bases at V and 5 bases at J; junction bases unmatched: 3. The CDR3 spans 15 residues. Germline CDR1 and CDR2: MNHEY and SVGAGI. J is TRBJ2-2 and V is TRBV6-5; 9 bases line up with TRBD1. This clonotype was obtained from a woman in her thirties or forties who had recovered from COVID-19. Sequences were obtained from peripheral blood. CDR3 coding DNA: TGTGCCAGCAGTTACGTACAGGGGGCGACCGGGGAGCTGTTTTTT. It yields the protein CASSYVQGATGELFF.